These 27 T cell receptor beta chains share one sample of origin, sequenced in a study of shared clonotypes between healthy human individuals. CD8 cells regarded as naive lacked CD45RO, were positively chosen for CCR7, and omitted terminally differentiated effector memory CD45RA+ cells. Sequencing used immunoSEQ multiplex PCR; TCRdb keeps in-frame clones, though not all of them. The data show about 2 million clones, 85% to 95% seen once. The sequenced sample consisted of naive CD8+ T cells sorted from blood. These receptors were taken from a man aged 18 to 29 in good health.

This clone has just one count. The chain employs TRBV15 and TRBJ1-5, with TRBD1 matching 8 bases. CDR3 length: 16 residues. The J segment lost 4 bases and the V segment lost 0 bases, leaving 5 bases of the junction unmatched. Germline V gene lookup returns CDR1 LNHNV and CDR2 YYDKDF (reference sequence). The CDR3, as DNA: TGTGCCACCAGCAGAGATCCGCGGACAGGGAATCAGCCCCAGCATTTT. Protein sequence: CATSRDPRTGNQPQHF. Based on the CDR3 plus reference TRBV15 and TRBJ1-5, the full variable domain is DAMVIQNPRYQVTQFGKPVTLSCSQTLNHNVMYWYQQKSSQAPKLLFHYYDKDFNNEADTPDNFQSRRPNTSFCFLDIRSPGLGDTAMYLCATSRDPRTGNQPQHFGDGTRLSIL.

V is TRBV4-2 and J is TRBJ2-1; no definite D call. V lost 0 bases and J 3 bases, leaving 12 bases between the germline ends. This CDR3 is built from 16 residues. The germline CDR1 and CDR2 sequences are LGHNA and YNFKEQ. The chain's CDR3 is CASSQDRERGYNEQFF. CDR3 nucleotides: TGTGCCAGCAGCCAAGATAGAGAGCGCGGCTACAATGAGCAGTTCTTC.

In regard to this clone: This likely traces to a read error, being one base from a far larger clone. Different DNA sequences within this sample yield the same CDR3. For the CDR3, the DNA is TGTGCCAGCAGCTTGGGACAGATCTATGGCTACACCTTC. It yields the protein CASSLGQIYGYTF. The chain couples TRBV7-9 to TRBJ1-2; 7 bases are shared with TRBD1. This CDR3 is built from 13 residues. The trim removed 3 bases at V and 4 bases at J, leaving 2 bases unmatched. Germline CDR1 reads SEHNR; CDR2 reads FQNEAQ (reference sequence).

Comments on this clone: Relative to the germline gene, one junction end is altered; a read error may explain this. This chain connects TRBV7-7 to TRBJ2-7, with D maybe TRBD2 (5 bases). The CDR3 has 15 amino acids. In germline, CDR1 is SSHAT, CDR2 FNYEAQ (reference sequence). CDR3 amino acids: CASSPGEGPFKEQYF. As DNA, the CDR3 is TGTGCTAGCAGCCCAGGAGAGGGCCCCTTTAAGGAGCAGTACTTC. The whole variable domain, filled in from reference TRBV7-7 and TRBJ2-7, reads GAGVSQSPRYKVTKRGQDVTLRCDPISSHATLYWYQQALGQGPEFLTYFNYEAQPDKSGLPSDRFSAERPEGSISTLTIQRTEQRDSAMYRCASSPGEGPFKEQYFGPGTRLTVT.

V usage is TRBV5-6 and J usage is TRBJ2-2, with unresolved D. Germline V lookup: CDR1 SGHDT, CDR2 YYEEEE. The CDR3 has 13 amino acids. V was cut by 6 bases and J by 6 bases, with 12 bases left in between. The DNA of the CDR3 is TGTGCCAGCAACGCATCCCCCCCCGGGGAGCTGTTTTTT. This codes for CASNASPPGELFF.

The chain links TRBV19 to TRBJ1-6; D might be TRBD1 (6 bases). From germline, CDR1 is LNHDA and CDR2 SQIVND (reference sequence). This CDR3 spans 14 amino acids. The V end was cut by 5 bases, the J end by 7 bases, with 12 bases between. The CDR3 region is CASSVQGENSPLHF. CDR3 nucleotide sequence: TGTGCCAGTAGTGTACAGGGTGAAAATTCACCCCTCCACTTT.

This chain links TRBV5-1 with TRBJ1-1, with 7 nucleotides matching TRBD1. The CDR3 runs 17 residues. With V trimmed by 7 bases and J by 4 bases, 19 bases remained unmatched. Germline V lookup: CDR1 SGHRS, CDR2 YFSETQ. The CDR3 sequence: CASGLFALDRVTTEAFF. Written as DNA, the CDR3 is TGCGCCAGCGGCCTTTTCGCCCTCGACAGGGTGACCACTGAAGCTTTCTTT.

The chain carries TRBV10-3 and TRBJ2-5; D is unclear. This CDR3 spans 14 amino acids. CDR1 is ENHRY and CDR2 is SYGVKD in the germline V gene. The V end lost 3 bases, the J end lost 0 bases, and 8 bases lay between the germline ends. The DNA for the CDR3 is TGTGCCATCAGTGAAAAACCAGACCAAGAGACCCAGTACTTC. Its protein product is CAISEKPDQETQYF.

V is TRBV12-5 and J is TRBJ1-2; D not resolved. The V gene lost 6 bases and the J gene lost 3 bases, with 11 bases spanning the gap. From germline, CDR1 is LGHNT and CDR2 FRNRAP. This CDR3 has 13 residues. The CDR3 DNA follows: TGTGCTAGTGGCTTCGGGGTGGACTATGGCTACACCTTC. It specifies CASGFGVDYGYTF. Drawing the rest from reference TRBV12-5 and TRBJ1-2, the complete variable domain is DARVTQTPRHKVTEMGQEVTMRCQPILGHNTVFWYRQTMMQGLELLAYFRNRAPLDDSGMPKDRFSAEMPDATLATLKIQPSEPRDSAVYFCASGFGVDYGYTFGSGTRLTVV.

The chain uses TRBV29-1 and TRBJ2-7; D possibly corresponds to TRBD1 (5 bases). V lost 4 bases, J lost 0 bases, and 7 bases lay in between. The CDR3 contains 12 residues. The germline gives CDR1 SQVTM, CDR2 ANQGSEA. The CDR3 nucleotides are TGCAGCGTTGTGACAGACTCCTACGAGCAGTACTTC. Translation: CSVVTDSYEQYF.

The chain combines TRBV7-6 with TRBJ2-7; D possibly corresponds to TRBD1 (6 bases). Germline-derived CDR1 and CDR2 are SGHVS and FNYEAQ. V lost 2 bases and J 6 bases, leaving 14 bases between the germline ends. The CDR3 totals 14 residues. CDR3 protein: CASSLSDRKSEQYF. DNA of the CDR3: TGTGCCAGCAGCTTAAGCGACAGGAAGTCCGAGCAGTACTTC.

The J gene is TRBJ2-1, the V gene TRBV27, with TRBD2 matching over 7 bases. J was trimmed by 11 bases and V by 3 bases; bases with no gene match: 16. From germline, CDR1 is MNHEY and CDR2 SMNVEV (reference sequence). The CDR3 is 16 amino acids. CDR3 sequence (DNA): TGTGCCAGCAGTTTTTCCTCGACTAATAGCGGGCGCCAGCAGTTCTTC. Translation gives CASSFSSTNSGRQQFF.

For this clone: Other DNA sequences from this sample encode an identical CDR3 as well. The gene calls are TRBV4-1 and TRBJ2-7; weak D call: TRBD1 (6 bases). Trimming cost V 3 bases and J 3 bases, with 12 bases left between them. CDR1 is MGHRA and CDR2 is YSYEKL in the germline V gene. The CDR3 extends over 14 amino acids. CDR3 bases: TGCGCCAGCAGCCACGTCGGGACAAGCTACGAGCAGTACTTC. It translates to CASSHVGTSYEQYF.

This clone came up once. The rearrangement uses TRBV5-1 and TRBJ1-1; D is undetermined. Germline V gene data show CDR1 as SGHRS and CDR2 as YFSETQ. This CDR3 contains 15 residues. V dropped 0 bases and J dropped 3 bases, with 12 bases sitting between them. The CDR3 nucleotides read TGCGCCAGCAGCTTGGGGGAGGGCGGAGACACTGAAGCTTTCTTT. Residues: CASSLGEGGDTEAFF.

Note on this clone: Other DNA sequences within the sample encode an identical CDR3. J is TRBJ2-3 and V is TRBV9; TRBD2 matches 10 bases. The V and J ends lost 4 bases and 1 base, in that order; junction bases with no gene match: 3. The germline V gene has CDR1 SGDLS and CDR2 YYNGEE. The CDR3 loop spans 15 amino acids. This CDR3 reads CASSSGTSGTDTQYF. The CDR3 DNA reads TGTGCCAGCAGCTCAGGGACTAGCGGCACAGATACGCAGTATTTT.

This clone is a singleton in its sample. The same CDR3 arises from other DNA sequences in this sample as well. The chain recombines TRBV7-3 with TRBJ2-3; 8 bases match TRBD2. V lost 5 bases and J lost 4; bases outside the gene matches: 8. Germline CDR1 is SGHTA and CDR2 is FQGTGA. The CDR3 has 15 residues. The CDR3 nucleotides read TGTGCCAGCAGCCCCTCCGGGGGGGCCTCAGATACGCAGTATTTT. Its translation is CASSPSGGASDTQYF.

This chain links TRBV4-1 with TRBJ2-3, with TRBD2 matching 14 bases. The CDR3 is made up of 16 amino acids. J lost 4 bases, V lost 0 bases, and 0 bases had no gene match. CDR1 is MGHRA and CDR2 is YSYEKL in the germline V gene. The CDR3 bases are TGCGCCAGCAGCCAAGAGACTAGCGGGAGGGCAGATACGCAGTATTTT. Translated, it gives CASSQETSGRADTQYF.

This chain connects TRBV11-1 to TRBJ2-4; possibly TRBD2 for D (6 bases). The CDR3 sequence is 15 residues long. V was pared by 7 bases and J by 3 bases, with 16 bases between. Germline V CDR1 and CDR2: SGHAT, FQDESV (reference sequence). The CDR3 sequence: CASTRRGLGKNIQYF. The CDR3 nucleotides are TGTGCCAGCACCAGGCGGGGCTTAGGCAAAAACATTCAGTACTTC.

V and J are TRBV30 and TRBJ2-1, with D unclear. Deletions cut 0 bases from V and 7 bases from J, with 13 bases between. CDR3 length: 14 amino acids. The V gene's germline CDR1 is GTSNPN and CDR2 SVGIG (reference sequence). This CDR3 reads CAWSVLVSANEQFF. The CDR3 nucleotides read TGTGCCTGGAGTGTATTGGTATCGGCGAATGAGCAGTTCTTC.

The chain employs TRBV30 and TRBJ1-2, with D tentatively TRBD1 (5 bases). Trimming took 2 bases from V and 3 from J, leaving 7 bases between them. Germline V gene sequence: CDR1 GTSNPN, CDR2 SVGIG (reference sequence). The CDR3 has 12 amino acids. The CDR3 reads CAWSSGDYGYTF. CDR3 nucleotide sequence: TGTGCCTGGAGTTCGGGGGACTATGGCTACACCTTC.

This clone has a single count. V and J are TRBV27 and TRBJ2-3; D might be TRBD2 (5 bases). This CDR3 is built from 17 residues. Germline V gene data show CDR1 as MNHEY and CDR2 as SMNVEV (reference sequence). V lost 0 bases and J 4 bases, leaving 17 bases between the germline ends. The DNA of the CDR3 is TGTGCCAGCAGTTTATCGTACGGGATATTCCTCTCAGATACGCAGTATTTT. This gives the protein CASSLSYGIFLSDTQYF.

V gene TRBV5-6 combines with J gene TRBJ2-7; perhaps TRBD1 as D (6 bases). Per germline, CDR1 SGHDT and CDR2 YYEEEE. The CDR3 is 15 residues long. V shed 6 bases and J shed 2 bases, with 18 bases lying between them. CDR3 sequence (DNA): TGTGCCAGCAACCCCCCGGCAGGGGCCCCCTACGAGCAGTACTTC. The encoded protein is CASNPPAGAPYEQYF. Full variable domain (rest looked up from reference TRBV5-6 and TRBJ2-7): DAGVTQSPTHLIKTRGQQVTLRCSPKSGHDTVSWYQQALGQGPQFIFQYYEEEERQRGNFPDRFSGHQFPNYSSELNVNALLLGDSALYLCASNPPAGAPYEQYFGPGTRLTVT.

This sequence joins TRBV7-9 and TRBJ2-1; 11 nucleotides match TRBD2. The CDR3 contains 19 residues. Germline CDR1 is SEHNR and CDR2 is FQNEAQ (reference sequence). Germline trimming cut 5 bases from V and 5 bases from J; bases unmatched to any gene: 17. The CDR3 loop reads CASSTTGLAATIKNNEQFF. The CDR3 region has the DNA TGTGCCAGCAGCACAACGGGACTAGCGGCCACGATCAAGAACAATGAGCAGTTCTTC. The full variable domain, in which reference TRBV7-9 and TRBJ2-1 provide the parts outside the CDR3, is DTGVSQNPRHKITKRGQNVTFRCDPISEHNRLYWYRQTLGQGPEFLTYFQNEAQLEKSRLLSDRFSAERPKGSFSTLEIQRTEQGDSAMYLCASSTTGLAATIKNNEQFFGPGTRLTVL.

This clone has only one observation. The chain employs TRBV4-3 and TRBJ1-3; D might be TRBD1 (6 bases). V gave up 4 bases and J gave up 0 bases, with 16 bases separating them. Germline values: CDR1 LGHNA, CDR2 YSLEER. The CDR3 sequence is 17 residues long. The CDR3 loop reads CASSPGTYQSSGNTIYF. The CDR3 nucleotides read TGCGCCAGCAGCCCCGGGACATACCAGAGCTCTGGAAACACCATATATTTT.

The chain is built from TRBV19 and TRBJ1-4; no clear D. Trimming left V 10 bases short and J 0 bases short, with 9 bases between. Germline CDR1 LNHDA, CDR2 SQIVND (reference sequence). The CDR3 length is 13 residues. CDR3 sequence (DNA): TGTGCCACCCGGGCCTCAACTAATGAAAAACTGTTTTTT. This encodes CATRASTNEKLFF.

This clone has only a few counts. The chain is built from TRBV7-2 and TRBJ1-3, with 7 bases that match TRBD1. CDR1 is SGHTA and CDR2 is FQGNSA in the germline V gene. This CDR3 contains 14 residues. Unmatched junction bases numbered 8, after V lost 6 bases and J lost 6 bases. CDR3 sequence (DNA): TGTGCCAGCAGGCCCGGGACAGTTGAAAACACCATATATTTT. It translates to CASRPGTVENTIYF. The full variable domain, in which reference TRBV7-2 and TRBJ1-3 provide the parts outside the CDR3, is GAGVSQSPSNKVTEKGKDVELRCDPISGHTALYWYRQSLGQGLEFLIYFQGNSAPDKSGLPSDRFSAERTGGSVSTLTIQRTQQEDSAVYLCASRPGTVENTIYFGEGSWLTVV.

This chain joins TRBV6-1 and TRBJ1-2, with a possible D match to TRBD1 (5 bases). The length of the CDR3 is 15 residues. V lost 1 base and J 5 bases, leaving 14 bases between the germline ends. Germline V lookup: CDR1 MNHNS, CDR2 SASEGT. This CDR3 is CASSEVDTGVYGYTF. Here the CDR3 DNA reads TGTGCCAGCAGTGAAGTGGACACGGGAGTATATGGCTACACCTTC.